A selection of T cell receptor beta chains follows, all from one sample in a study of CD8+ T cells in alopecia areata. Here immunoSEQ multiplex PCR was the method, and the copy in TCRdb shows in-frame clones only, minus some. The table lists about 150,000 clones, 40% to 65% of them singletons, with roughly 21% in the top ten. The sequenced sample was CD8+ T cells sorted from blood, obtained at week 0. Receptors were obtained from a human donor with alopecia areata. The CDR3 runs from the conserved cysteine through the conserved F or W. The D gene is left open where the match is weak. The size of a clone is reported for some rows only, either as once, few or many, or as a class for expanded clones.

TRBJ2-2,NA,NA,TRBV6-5,TGTGCCAGCAGTTACTCGCCAGAAAACACCGGGGAGCTGTTTTTT,CASSYSPENTGELFF
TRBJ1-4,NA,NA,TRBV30,TGTGCCTGGAGTGCAGAAGTGGCTGCAAACGAAAAACTGTTTTTT,CAWSAEVAANEKLFF
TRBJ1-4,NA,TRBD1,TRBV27,TGTGCCAGCAGTTCGACAGGGCGGAAACTGTTTTTT,CASSSTGRKLFF
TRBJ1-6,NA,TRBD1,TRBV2,TGTGCCAGCAGTGGGGTCGAGGGGGCCACCTATAATTCACCCCTCCACTTT,CASSGVEGATYNSPLHF
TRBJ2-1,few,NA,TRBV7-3,TGTGCCAGCAGTCCCTTGGGGGGCAGAGCGCAGTTCTTC,CASSPLGGRAQFF
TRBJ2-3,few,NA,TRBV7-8,TGTGCCAGCAGAAACCTTGGGGGAGATACGCAGTATTTT,CASRNLGGDTQYF
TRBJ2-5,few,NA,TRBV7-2,TGTGCCAGCAGCCTTGCCCGGGCTAGCCAACAAGAGACCCAGTACTTC,CASSLARASQQETQYF
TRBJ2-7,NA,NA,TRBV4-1,TGCGCCAGCAGCCAAGATGCGTACGAGCAGTACTTC,CASSQDAYEQYF
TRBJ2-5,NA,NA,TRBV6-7,TGTGCCAGCAGTTACCCTTTTAGGGCAAATCGGGAGACCCAGTACTTC,CASSYPFRANRETQYF
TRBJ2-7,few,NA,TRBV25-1,TGTGCCAGCAGTGAACCCGGCGGCTCCTACGAGCAGTACTTC,CASSEPGGSYEQYF
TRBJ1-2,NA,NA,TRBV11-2,TGTGCCAGCAGCTTAGGCACCCTCTACACCTTC,CASSLGTLYTF
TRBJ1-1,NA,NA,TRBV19,TGTGCCAGTAGTATTATGGCAGGTGAAGCTTTCTTT,CASSIMAGEAFF
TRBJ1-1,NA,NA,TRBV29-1,TGCAGCGTTGGTTGGAGGGGCGTGGACACTGAAGCTTTCTTT,CSVGWRGVDTEAFF
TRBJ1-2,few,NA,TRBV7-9,TGTGCCAGCAGCTCTCTCGGGCCAGCTAACTATGGCTACACCTTC,CASSSLGPANYGYTF
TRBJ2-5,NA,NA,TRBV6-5,TGTGCCAGCAGTTACTCGGGGACAAACCAAGAGACCCAGTACTTC,CASSYSGTNQETQYF
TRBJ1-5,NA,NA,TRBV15,TGTGCCACCAGCAGTGGAGACAATCAGCCCCAGCATTTT,CATSSGDNQPQHF
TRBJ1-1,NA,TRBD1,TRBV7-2,TGTGCCAGCAGCCTACTAGAGACAGGGGGGTTCACTGAAGCTTTCTTT,CASSLLETGGFTEAFF
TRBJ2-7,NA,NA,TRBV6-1,TGTGCCAGCACCCAGGACAGCTACGAGCAGTACTTC,CASTQDSYEQYF
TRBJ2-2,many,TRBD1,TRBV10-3,TGTGCCATCAGCGATCTGGGACAGGCGAACACCGGGGAGCTGTTTTTT,CAISDLGQANTGELFF
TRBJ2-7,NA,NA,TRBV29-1,TGCAGCGTTGTTTTCAGAGACTACGAGCAGTACTTC,CSVVFRDYEQYF
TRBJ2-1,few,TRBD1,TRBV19,TGTGCCAGTAGCAGGGGGCTTGAGCAGTTCTTC,CASSRGLEQFF
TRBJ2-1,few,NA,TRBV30,TGTGCCTGGAAGGCAGGTTCCCCCTACAATGAGCAGTTCTTC,CAWKAGSPYNEQFF
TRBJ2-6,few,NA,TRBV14,TGTGCCAGCAGCCCCGTGGCGTCTGGGGCCAACGTCCTGACTTTC,CASSPVASGANVLTF
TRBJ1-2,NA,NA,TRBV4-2,TGTGCCAGCAGCCAAGATCTCACGGGGGCCCTCCATGGCTACACCTTC,CASSQDLTGALHGYTF
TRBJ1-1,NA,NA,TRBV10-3,TGTGCCATCAGTGAGTCAACAGGGAAGAACACTGAAGCTTTCTTT,CAISESTGKNTEAFF
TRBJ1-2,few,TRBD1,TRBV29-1,TGCAGCGTCGTATATCGGGACAGGGTGGGCTACACCTTC,CSVVYRDRVGYTF
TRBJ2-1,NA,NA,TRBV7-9,TGTGCCAGCAGCTTAGGTGGGGTGATACACAATGAGCAGTTCTTC,CASSLGGVIHNEQFF
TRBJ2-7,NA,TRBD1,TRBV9,TGTGCCAGCAGCGTATCGTCAGGGGGCTCAGACGAGCAGTACTTC,CASSVSSGGSDEQYF
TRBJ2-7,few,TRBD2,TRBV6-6,TGTGCCAGCAGTGACGCTAGCGGGGGAGTGGCCGAGCAGTACTTC,CASSDASGGVAEQYF
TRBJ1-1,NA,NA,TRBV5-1,TGCGCCAGCAGCCTCGGACGGCGGAACACTGAAGCTTTCTTT,CASSLGRRNTEAFF
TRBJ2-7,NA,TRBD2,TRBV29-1,TGCAGCGTCATACTAGCGGGGGGTGCGGAGCAGTACTTC,CSVILAGGAEQYF
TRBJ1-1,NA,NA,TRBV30,TGTGCCTGGAGTCAGGGAAACACTGAAGCTTTCTTT,CAWSQGNTEAFF
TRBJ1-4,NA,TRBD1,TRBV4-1,TGCGCCAGCAGCCAACCGAACAGGGGGCGGCGTGAAAAACTGTTTTTT,CASSQPNRGRREKLFF
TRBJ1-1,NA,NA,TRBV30,TGTGCCTGGAGTATTGGAGGAGGTGAAGCTTTCTTT,CAWSIGGGEAFF
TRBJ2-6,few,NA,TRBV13,TGTGCCAGCAGCAGTCCCCGGGACTCTGGGGCCAACGTCCTGACTTTC,CASSSPRDSGANVLTF
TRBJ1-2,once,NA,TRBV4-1,TGCGCCAGCAGCCCGGGCTATGGCTACACCTTC,CASSPGYGYTF
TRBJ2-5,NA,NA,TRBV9,TGTGCCAGCAGCCCTTTGGCGGGCCCACAAGAGACCCAGTACTTC,CASSPLAGPQETQYF
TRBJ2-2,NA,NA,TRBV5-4,TGTGCCAGCAGCTTGGATGGTTACACCGGGGAGCTGTTTTTT,CASSLDGYTGELFF
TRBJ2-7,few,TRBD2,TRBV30,TGTGCCTGGAGTGTACTCGGGGGGGACGAGCAGTACTTC,CAWSVLGGDEQYF
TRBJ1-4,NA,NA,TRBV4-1,TGCGCCAGCAGCCAAGACGACAGAAAACTGTTTTTT,CASSQDDRKLFF
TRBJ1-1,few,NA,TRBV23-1,TGCGCCAGCAGTCAAATTAGGCGGACTGAAGCTTTCTTT,CASSQIRRTEAFF
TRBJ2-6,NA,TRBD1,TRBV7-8,TGTGCCTCAATTTCTCCGGGACAGGGAGGGTCTGGGGCCAACGTCCTGACTTTC,CASISPGQGGSGANVLTF
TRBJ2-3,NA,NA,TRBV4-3,TGCGCCAGCAGCCAAGATTTCGGGGTGCCCCCAGATACGCAGTATTTT,CASSQDFGVPPDTQYF
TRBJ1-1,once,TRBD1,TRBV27,TGTGCCAGCAGGAAGGACAGGGATGAAGCTTTCTTT,CASRKDRDEAFF